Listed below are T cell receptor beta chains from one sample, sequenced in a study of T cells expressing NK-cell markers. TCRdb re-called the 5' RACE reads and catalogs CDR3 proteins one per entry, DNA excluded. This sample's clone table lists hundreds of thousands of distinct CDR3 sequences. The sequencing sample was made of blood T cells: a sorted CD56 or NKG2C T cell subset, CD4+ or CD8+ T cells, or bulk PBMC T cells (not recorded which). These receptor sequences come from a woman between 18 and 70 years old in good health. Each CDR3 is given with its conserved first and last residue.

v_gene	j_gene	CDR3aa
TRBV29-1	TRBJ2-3	CSVEEAGPDTQYF
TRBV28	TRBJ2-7	CASLGQENNYEQYF
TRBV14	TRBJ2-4	CASSHNSGTWGNIQYF
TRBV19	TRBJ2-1	CASSPLLLAGDNEQFF
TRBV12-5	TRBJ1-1	CASGLVQGKNTEAFF
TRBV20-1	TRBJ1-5	CSAQTGDNQPQHF
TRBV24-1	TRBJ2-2	CATTKGQGRNAGELFF
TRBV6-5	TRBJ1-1	CASSYPDRGGTEAFF
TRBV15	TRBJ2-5	CATSGQPEPQETQYF
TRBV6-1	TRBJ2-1	CASSPSGPYNEQFF
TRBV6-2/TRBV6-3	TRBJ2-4	CASSYNLEGIQYF
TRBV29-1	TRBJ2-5	CSVTTGTLQETQYF
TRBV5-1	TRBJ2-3	CASSFFSRAADTQYF
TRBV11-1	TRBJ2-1	CASSAGTSGVHSYNEQFF
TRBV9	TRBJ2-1	CASSVASSRDEQFF